The 27 T cell receptor beta chains in this list originate from one sample, sequenced in a study of low-dose radiotherapy and immunotherapy resistance in tumors. Documented time point: after trial treatment. Stated treatment: LDRT plus nivolumab, ipilimumab, low-dose cyclophosphamide and aspirin (RACIN trial). TRAV and TRBV primers primed cDNA for both TCRalpha and TCRbeta. It was with a constant-region primer and a V-primer adapter that TCRs were amplified over roughly 19 PCR cycles. One entry per CDR3 protein, called by TCRdb with MiXCR from the reads. This table holds 30,000 or so distinct CDR3 sequences, approximately 49% found once. The sequencing used PBMCs, collected after low-dose radiotherapy plus immunotherapy. The receptors derive from a male donor with gallbladder cancer.

This clonotype was found a few times. The chain employs TRBV29-1 and TRBJ1-6, with D maybe TRBD1 (5 bases). This CDR3 comprises 13 residues. Per germline, CDR1 SQVTM and CDR2 ANQGSEA. V was shortened by 5 bases and J by 8 bases, with 13 bases between the two germline ends. CDR3 sequence reads: CSVKGARDSPLHF. The CDR3 region has the DNA TGCAGCGTTAAAGGGGCTCGGGATTCACCCCTCCACTTT. The whole variable domain, filled in from reference TRBV29-1 and TRBJ1-6, reads SAVISQKPSRDICQRGTSLTIQCQVDSQVTMMFWYRQQPGQSLTLIATANQGSEATYESGFVIDKFPISRPNLTFSTLTVSNMSPEDSSIYLCSVKGARDSPLHFGNGTRLTVT.

This clonotype was recorded at least ten times. J is TRBJ2-6 and V is TRBV5-4, with 13 bases fitting TRBD2. V dropped 0 bases and J dropped 3; count of bases not matched to a gene: 6. Germline V CDR1 and CDR2: SGHNT, YYREEE (reference sequence). This CDR3 is 19 amino acids long. CDR3 coding DNA: TGTGCCAGCAGCTTGGCCACTAGCGGGAGGGCCGGTGGGGCCAACGTCCTGACTTTC. Its protein is CASSLATSGRAGGANVLTF.

This clonotype has a count of ten or more. The chain has TRBV7-8 and TRBJ2-2; maybe TRBD2 (5 bases). Germline CDR1 SGHVS, CDR2 FQNEAQ. The CDR3 runs to 14 residues. With 6 bases removed from V and 4 bases from J, the gap between germline ends came to 12 bases. The CDR3 DNA is TGTGCCAGCAGTATGAGGGTTTCCACCGGGGAGCTGTTTTTT. Translated, it gives CASSMRVSTGELFF. Full variable domain (rest looked up from reference TRBV7-8 and TRBJ2-2): GAGVSQSPRYKVAKRGQDVALRCDPISGHVSLFWYQQALGQGPEFLTYFQNEAQLDKSGLPSDRFFAERPEGSVSTLKIQRTQQEDSAVYLCASSMRVSTGELFFGEGSRLTVL.

Of note for this clonotype: It is unclear where the CDR3 begins or ends on the DNA, so no DNA is shown, and the CDR3 is as TCRdb lists it. The CDR3 loop reads CASSPRDSANEKLFFF. The V gene is TRBV18, the J gene TRBJ1-4. CDR1 and CDR2 (germline): KGHSH, LQKENI. The CDR3 region is 16 residues in length, termini included.

This clonotype has ten or more counts. The CDR3 nucleotides are TGTGCCACCAGCAGAGATCGTGGGGTTGGTGAAAAACTGTTTTTT. It encodes CATSRDRGVGEKLFF. The chain links TRBV15 to TRBJ1-4; D is unresolved. Germline V gives CDR1 LNHNV, CDR2 YYDKDF (reference sequence). The CDR3 spans 15 residues. V was trimmed by 0 bases and J by 7 bases, leaving 12 bases between them. The variable domain in full, completed from reference TRBV15 and TRBJ1-4, reads DAMVIQNPRYQVTQFGKPVTLSCSQTLNHNVMYWYQQKSSQAPKLLFHYYDKDFNNEADTPDNFQSRRPNTSFCFLDIRSPGLGDTAMYLCATSRDRGVGEKLFFGSGTQLSVL.

This clonotype appeared a few times. This rearrangement joins TRBV28 to TRBJ2-1; D is uncertain. The CDR3 length is 14 residues. Germline CDR1 is MDHEN and CDR2 is SYDVKM. Trimming took 2 bases from V and 2 from J, leaving 7 bases between them. The CDR3 coding sequence is TGTGCCAGCAGTTTACTTAGGCCCTACAATGAGCAGTTCTTC. This encodes CASSLLRPYNEQFF.

The J gene is TRBJ2-1, the V gene TRBV4-3; 10 bases are a match to TRBD2. The CDR3 has 16 residues. V lost 2 bases and J lost 10; bases outside the gene matches: 11. Germline values: CDR1 LGHNA, CDR2 YSLEER. CDR3 DNA sequence: TGCGCCAGCAGCCAAAATAGCGGGGGGAGTATGAGGGAGCAGTTCTTC. This encodes CASSQNSGGSMREQFF.

The chain couples TRBV11-3 to TRBJ2-1; 9 positions agree with TRBD2. The CDR3 length is 14 residues. With V trimmed by 8 bases and J by 8 bases, 10 bases remained unmatched. In germline, CDR1 is SGHNT, CDR2 YENEEA. The CDR3 sequence: CASAHQGLAYEQFF. The CDR3 nucleotides are TGTGCCAGCGCCCACCAGGGACTAGCCTATGAGCAGTTCTTC.

This clonotype was observed many times. The rearrangement uses TRBV5-1 and TRBJ2-3; either TRBD1 or TRBD2 may supply D (6 bases each). V was shortened by 4 bases and J by 1 base, with 16 bases between the two germline ends. This CDR3 spans 16 amino acids. Germline CDR1 and CDR2: SGHRS and YFSETQ. As DNA, the CDR3 is TGCGCCAGCAGCGCCGGGGGCACGTGGGGCACAGATACGCAGTATTTT. Translation gives CASSAGGTWGTDTQYF.

The CDR3 loop reads CSARVTGPHYEQYF. The CDR3 DNA reads TGCAGTGCTAGGGTGACAGGGCCCCACTACGAGCAGTACTTC. This sequence joins TRBV20-1 and TRBJ2-7; 7 bases are shared with TRBD1. Per the germline V gene, CDR1 is DFQATT and CDR2 is SNEGSKA (reference sequence). This CDR3 has 14 amino acids. V shed 3 bases and J 3 bases; nucleotides not matched to a gene: 8.

By its share, this clonotype is medium-sized. The chain employs TRBV5-6 and TRBJ2-5; 9 nucleotides agree with TRBD1. Germline V lookup: CDR1 SGHDT, CDR2 YYEEEE. The CDR3 has 17 amino acids. V dropped 3 bases and J dropped 1; count of bases not matched to a gene: 10. The CDR3 spells CASSYLLAGQGQETQYF. DNA for the CDR3: TGTGCCAGCAGCTACTTACTGGCGGGACAGGGCCAAGAGACCCAGTACTTC. Full variable domain (outside the CDR3, taken from reference TRBV5-6 and TRBJ2-5): DAGVTQSPTHLIKTRGQQVTLRCSPKSGHDTVSWYQQALGQGPQFIFQYYEEEERQRGNFPDRFSGHQFPNYSSELNVNALLLGDSALYLCASSYLLAGQGQETQYFGPGTRLLVL.

The sample holds many counts of this clonotype. The chain joins TRBV9 to TRBJ2-7; TRBD1 might be the D (5 bases). The V and J ends lost 0 bases and 0 bases respectively, with 10 bases between them. Germline CDR1 reads SGDLS; CDR2 reads YYNGEE. CDR3 length: 15 residues. The CDR3 loop reads CASSVGWGSSYEQYF. The CDR3 coding sequence is TGTGCCAGCAGCGTAGGGTGGGGCTCCTCCTACGAGCAGTACTTC.

In nucleotides, the CDR3 is TGTGCCAGCAGCCTGCGGGGACGTTACTTAGTTGAGAAACCCACAGATACGCAGTATTTT. Protein product: CASSLRGRYLVEKPTDTQYF. The chain combines TRBV28 with TRBJ2-3; weak D call: TRBD2 (6 bases). Per the germline V gene, CDR1 is MDHEN and CDR2 is SYDVKM. V was shortened by 6 bases and J by 2 bases, with 30 bases between the two germline ends. The CDR3 is made up of 20 amino acids.

This chain connects TRBV6-2 or TRBV6-3 to TRBJ2-6; weak D call: TRBD2 (7 bases). The V and J ends lost 1 base and 0 bases respectively, with 19 bases between them. The CDR3 sequence is 20 residues long. Per germline, CDR1 MNHEY and CDR2 SVGEGT. For the CDR3, the DNA is TGTGCCAGCAGTTACTTGGGGGGGCGGACAGTAACCTCTGGGGCCAACGTCCTGACTTTC. This encodes CASSYLGGRTVTSGANVLTF.

This chain joins TRBV28 and TRBJ2-1; D is ambiguous. This CDR3 has 9 amino acids. Germline CDR1 is MDHEN and CDR2 is SYDVKM. Trimming took off 6 bases at V and 10 bases at J, with 4 bases between the two ends. The CDR3 nucleotides read TGTGCCAGCAGCCCGGAGCAGTTCTTC. This encodes CASSPEQFF.

The DNA for the CDR3 is TGCGCCAGCAGCCTAAAATCGGGGGGGAATTCACCCCTCCACTTT. Translating gives CASSLKSGGNSPLHF. The chain uses TRBV4-3 and TRBJ1-6, with D maybe TRBD1 (5 bases). Trimming pared 4 bases from V and 7 bases from J, leaving 14 bases between. Germline V CDR1 and CDR2: LGHNA, YSLEER. The CDR3 covers 15 residues.

In its sample, this clonotype was seen a few times. V and J are TRBV15 and TRBJ2-1; tentative D call: TRBD1 (6 bases). Trimming removed 1 base at V and 1 base at J, with 8 bases between. The CDR3 has 15 residues. CDR1 and CDR2 (germline): LNHNV, YYDKDF (reference sequence). CDR3 in amino acids: CATSRGGGSYNEQFF. CDR3 sequence (DNA): TGTGCCACCAGCAGAGGAGGGGGTTCCTACAATGAGCAGTTCTTC.

In this sample, this clonotype turned up many times. The rearrangement links TRBV6-2 or TRBV6-3 to TRBJ2-3; 8 nucleotides line up with TRBD2. This CDR3 is built from 15 residues. Trimming took 0 bases from V and 1 from J; bases not matched to a gene: 0. CDR1 is MNHEY and CDR2 is SVGEGT in the germline V gene. CDR3 in DNA: TGTGCCAGCAGTTACTCTAGCGGGGGCACAGATACGCAGTATTTT. This translates into CASSYSSGGTDTQYF.

The chain carries TRBV6-5 and TRBJ1-4, with D possibly being TRBD1 (5 bases). Between the trimmed V and J ends, which lost 6 bases and 3 bases, there was a span of 11 bases. The length of the CDR3 is 14 residues. Germline V gene sequence: CDR1 MNHEY, CDR2 SVGAGI. This CDR3 is CASSPTVSNEKLFF. The CDR3 DNA follows: TGTGCCAGCAGCCCGACAGTTTCTAATGAAAAACTGTTTTTT.

This chain connects TRBV7-8 to TRBJ2-3, with 7 bases matching TRBD1. The CDR3 has 16 residues. V lost 5 bases, J lost 1 base, and 9 bases stayed unmatched. Germline V CDR1 and CDR2: SGHVS, FQNEAQ. This chain's CDR3 is CASSGQTGLGTDTQYF. DNA for the CDR3: TGTGCCAGCAGCGGCCAGACAGGGCTAGGCACAGATACGCAGTATTTT.

At least ten counts were recorded for this clonotype. The chain has TRBV10-2 and TRBJ2-5; 7 positions match TRBD2. Unmatched junction bases numbered 4, after V lost 3 bases and J lost 3 bases. Germline CDR1 is WSHSY and CDR2 is SAAADI. The CDR3 is 14 amino acids. The CDR3 loop reads CASSDDSGEETQYF. In DNA, the CDR3 is TGCGCCAGCAGTGATGACAGCGGGGAAGAGACCCAGTACTTC.

This clonotype was observed many times. The V gene is TRBV20-1, the J gene TRBJ2-5; 9 nucleotides match TRBD2. The ends lost 6 bases at V and 0 bases at J; junction bases unmatched: 5. This CDR3 contains 14 residues. Per the germline V gene, CDR1 is DFQATT and CDR2 is SNEGSKA (reference sequence). The CDR3 region is CSALSGGNQETQYF. CDR3 bases: TGCAGTGCCCTTAGCGGGGGAAACCAAGAGACCCAGTACTTC.

This clonotype was seen repeatedly, ten times or more. J is TRBJ2-2 and V is TRBV28; 9 nucleotides line up with TRBD1. With 0 bases clipped from V and 1 base from J, the junction kept 3 bases outside the gene matches. Germline-derived CDR1 and CDR2 are MDHEN and SYDVKM. The CDR3 length is 17 residues. The CDR3 sequence is CASSLWEDRGNTGELFF. In nucleotides, the CDR3 is TGTGCCAGCAGTTTATGGGAGGACAGGGGGAACACCGGGGAGCTGTTTTTT.

This clonotype was detected a few times. The chain is built from TRBV7-9 and TRBJ1-1; the D gene is possibly TRBD1 (5 bases). The CDR3 totals 17 residues. Germline CDR1 SEHNR, CDR2 FQNEAQ (reference sequence). V shed 4 bases and J shed 3 bases, with 21 bases lying between them. Here the CDR3 reads CASSSKGLGGADTEAFF. CDR3 nucleotides: TGTGCCAGCAGCTCGAAGGGGCTGGGCGGTGCTGACACTGAAGCTTTCTTT.

The chain joins TRBV6-1 to TRBJ2-7; D gene unclear. CDR3 size: 15 residues. Germline CDR1 reads MNHNS; CDR2 reads SASEGT. V lost 7 bases and J 0 bases, leaving 16 bases between the germline ends. CDR3 nucleotide sequence: TGTGCCAGCAAAGATGGACCCTTGAGCTCCTACGAGCAGTACTTC. It translates to CASKDGPLSSYEQYF.

This clonotype was counted between two and nine times. The chain employs TRBV3-1 and TRBJ2-3; D not certain. Germline CDR1 reads LGHDT; CDR2 reads YNNKEL (reference sequence). This CDR3 spans 14 amino acids. V was clipped by 4 bases and J by 0 bases, with 8 bases between them. CDR3 loop: CASSPPRSTDTQYF. The CDR3 DNA reads as TGTGCCAGCAGCCCGCCCCGAAGCACAGATACGCAGTATTTT.

The chain employs TRBV29-1 and TRBJ2-5, with D uncertain. V was shortened by 3 bases and J by 4 bases, with 9 bases between the two germline ends. The CDR3 is 12 residues long. Germline CDR1 and CDR2: SQVTM and ANQGSEA. The CDR3 DNA is TGCAGCGTTGATGGCAGGCCAGAGACCCAGTACTTC. Protein sequence: CSVDGRPETQYF.